This T cell receptor (beta chain) was retrieved from a study of OX40 agonist ivuxolimab in advanced cancers. Study information: The patients received agonistic anti-OX40 (CD134) antibody ivuxolimab.

The data were produced by immunoSEQ multiplex PCR, yet TCRdb's version contains in-frame clones alone and is incomplete. The sample includes 45,000 or so clones, approximately 80% of them seen just once. This clone appeared once. Its antigen is unknown. The CDR3 contains 16 residues. The V gene end was trimmed by 4 bases and the J gene end by 4 bases; junction bases not matched to a gene: 12. Looked up from germline, CDR1 is MNHNS and CDR2 is SASEGT. Whole-study findings and limits: Within 6 weeks, CD4+ and CD8+ blood T cells expanded clonally at 0.1 to 3.0 mg/kg. Researchers did not establish what antigens the expanded peripheral T cells target. The mean number of expanded clones was higher in CD8+ T cells than in CD4+.

The chain employs TRBV6-1 and TRBJ1-2, with TRBD1 matching 7 bases. This specimen consisted of CD4+ or CD8+ T cells sorted from blood, obtained in a trial of the OX40 agonist ivuxolimab. This receptor was obtained from an adult with an advanced solid tumor such as melanoma, head and neck, liver or kidney cancer. CDR3 protein: CASSGGWDSQLYGYTF. Here the CDR3 DNA reads TGTGCCAGCAGTGGAGGCTGGGACAGCCAACTCTATGGCTACACCTTC.